In this sample, the clone carrying this T cell receptor beta chain turned up many times. Antigen: not known. The data derive from a study of neurological immune-mediated disorders. The unsorted libraries were produced from 2 million PBMCs held at -80 C. By 5'RACE with 10-nucleotide random UMIs, the cDNA was made. MiXCR, run by TCRdb on the 5' RACE reads, gives a single entry per CDR3 protein. Altogether 46,000 or so distinct CDR3 sequences are present, 10% being singletons, with the ten largest covering around 21%. Study results and caveats: Patients with HTLV-1-associated myelopathy had the highest level of TCR clonal expansion, whereas patients with multiple sclerosis had the lowest level, falling beneath the level found in healthy controls. Because no CDR3 amino acid sequences were shared across subjects by expanded clones, private repertoires were suggested in all groups.

This TCR derives from a woman in her forties with HTLV-1-associated myelopathy (HAM/TSP). Material for sequencing was PBMCs.

CDR3 sequence reads: CASSYLGAGGQETQYF. The CDR3 nucleotides are TGTGCCAGCAGTTACTTGGGGGCGGGGGGTCAAGAGACCCAGTACTTC. The genes are TRBV6-6 and TRBJ2-5, with 8 bases fitting TRBD2. Trimming at V came to 1 base and at J to 2 bases, leaving 6 bases not matched to a gene. CDR3 length equals 16 residues. Germline V gene lookup returns CDR1 MNHNY and CDR2 SVGAGI (reference sequence).